The T cell receptor beta chain described here comes from a study of patients and donors after allogeneic stem cell transplantation (TCRdb year 2020). On this clonotype: Its antigen has not been determined. There are no base qualities to consult, and no much larger clone falls within one base.

The germline V gene yields SQVTM for CDR1 and ANQGSEA for CDR2. The CDR3 contains 13 residues, cysteine and phenylalanine counted. The kept DNA is CDR3 alone, 39 bases in frame from the first base. Trimming at the junction amounts to 7 bases on V and 0 bases on J, and the germline ends lie 12 bases apart. Library construction relied on RT-PCR. Sequencing took place on a NextSeq 550. TCRdb reprocessing: public reads trimmed at Q25 with fastp, clones called with MiXCR, in-frame beta chains kept. Duplicate CDR3 protein sequences are folded into a single record with the most common DNA and genes. The sample table shows around 150,000 distinct CDR3 sequences, and roughly 30% are seen once. The top ten clones comprise 3.2% of the sample.

The sample consisted of blood, either unsorted or a sorted T cell fraction (not recorded which). This TCR derives from a human donor who was either an allogeneic HSCT recipient or a stem cell or donor lymphocyte infusion donor (not recorded which). It is not recorded whose cells these are; they may come from a transplant donor. The chain uses TRBV29-1 and TRBJ1-2, with a tentative D gene TRBD1 over 5 matching bases. The CDR3 reads CSAGEGPNYGYTF. The nucleotides are TGCAGCGCTGGGGAGGGACCTAACTATGGCTACACCTTC.